A selection of T cell receptor beta chains follows, all from one sample in a study of B cell selection in AIRE deficiency. The table came from immunoSEQ multiplex PCR; TCRdb's copy has only in-frame clones and leaves some out. Here the sample spans 20,000 to 25,000 clones, 95% to 98% being singletons. The sample was conventional CD4+ T cells sorted from PBMCs. These receptors originate from a human donor with AIRE deficiency. Each CDR3 is given with its conserved first and last residue. A D gene is named only where the DNA matches it firmly. Only part of the rows carry a size: once, few, many, or a class if the clone is expanded.

d_gene,abundance,v_gene,j_gene,CDR3nt,CDR3aa
.,.,TRBV7-9,TRBJ2-1,TGTGCCAGCAACCCTATCCCGGGGGAAAGGTCCTACAATGAGCAGTTCTTC,CASNPIPGERSYNEQFF
TRBD1,.,TRBV7-9,TRBJ2-5,TGTGCCAGCAGCCAAACACAGGGGTGGCAAGAGACCCAGTACTTC,CASSQTQGWQETQYF
.,.,TRBV6-5,TRBJ1-2,TGTGCCAGCAGTTACAACCACGACTATGGCTACACCTTC,CASSYNHDYGYTF
.,.,TRBV19,TRBJ1-4,TGTGCCAGTAGTATAGTCTGGGGGGCGCATGAAAAACTGTTTTTT,CASSIVWGAHEKLFF
.,once,TRBV2,TRBJ2-5,TGTGCCAGCAGTGAACAAACTGAGACCCAGTACTTC,CASSEQTETQYF
TRBD1,.,TRBV5-4,TRBJ2-7,TGTGCCAGCAGCTCGACCGGGACAGGGTTTTACGAGCAGTACTTC,CASSSTGTGFYEQYF
.,.,TRBV18,TRBJ1-1,TGTGCCAGCTCACCCCAGGGACCGGGTGGTGGCACTGAAGCTTTCTTT,CASSPQGPGGGTEAFF
TRBD2,.,TRBV7-2,TRBJ2-1,TGTGCCAGCAGCAGGCGACGGGGAGGGTCCTACAATGAGCAGTTCTTC,CASSRRRGGSYNEQFF
.,.,TRBV4-1,TRBJ2-3,TGCGCCAGCAGCGACAATAGGAACAGGATTCCAGATACGCAGTATTTT,CASSDNRNRIPDTQYF
TRBD1,.,TRBV7-2,TRBJ2-7,TGTGCCAGCAGCTCGATATTCCCGGGACAGAGCTCCTACGAGCAGTACTTC,CASSSIFPGQSSYEQYF
.,.,TRBV19,TRBJ1-5,TGTGCCAGTAGTATACTACCGACCGATCAGCCCCAGCATTTT,CASSILPTDQPQHF
.,.,TRBV19,TRBJ1-1,TGTGCCAGTAGTATACCAGCAGGGAGCGACACTGAAGCTTTCTTT,CASSIPAGSDTEAFF
TRBD2,.,TRBV28,TRBJ2-1,TGTGCCAGCAGTGATAGCGGGAGGGCACACAATGAGCAGTTCTTC,CASSDSGRAHNEQFF
.,.,TRBV18,TRBJ1-2,TGTGCCAGCTCACCCTCCGGGAGAACAGAGTCTCACTTC,CASSPSGRTESHF
.,.,TRBV29-1,TRBJ1-4,TGCAGTTCCAGTTATGGTGCAACTAATGAAAAACTGTTTTTT,CSSSYGATNEKLFF
.,.,TRBV6-5,TRBJ1-3,TGTGCCAGCAGCCCAGGAGGCTCTGGAAACACCATATATTTT,CASSPGGSGNTIYF
.,.,TRBV5-1,TRBJ2-7,TGCGCCAGCAGCTTGGCCAAGAAGATGGGACCTGCCCGGTACGAGCAGTACTTC,CASSLAKKMGPARYEQYF
TRBD1,.,TRBV29-1,TRBJ1-2,TGCAGCGTCCTATCCCTAGGGGGCGGATATGGCTACACCTTC,CSVLSLGGGYGYTF
TRBD2,.,TRBV19,TRBJ2-2,TGTGCCAGCTCTAGAGCGGGAACCGGGGAGCTGTTTTTT,CASSRAGTGELFF
TRBD1,.,TRBV7-9,TRBJ1-1,TGTGCCAGCAGCTTAGCCCGACAGGGGACCACTGAAGCTTTCTTT,CASSLARQGTTEAFF
.,.,TRBV28,TRBJ1-2,TGTGCCAGCAGTTCCGTATATGGCTACACCTTC,CASSSVYGYTF
.,.,TRBV19,TRBJ1-4,TGTGCCAGTAGTATAAGGTTGGCAGCAACTAATGAAAAACTGTTTTTT,CASSIRLAATNEKLFF
.,.,TRBV5-6,TRBJ1-5,TGTGCCAGCAGCTTGTTTTCCAATCAGCCCCAGCATTTT,CASSLFSNQPQHF
.,.,TRBV18,TRBJ2-7,TGTGCCAGCTCACCGGGGCTAGTGGCCGAGCAGTACTTC,CASSPGLVAEQYF
TRBD1,.,TRBV6-1,TRBJ1-2,TGTGCCAGCAGTGCAGGGGGCTTTGGCTACACCTTC,CASSAGGFGYTF
.,.,TRBV12-5,TRBJ2-1,TGTGCTAGTGGCCCGACCGGGCCTTTGAGAGAGCAGTTCTTC,CASGPTGPLREQFF
.,.,TRBV7-9,TRBJ1-5,TGTGCCAGCAGCCACCGGACACCGGATATGAGCAATCAGCCCCAGCATTTT,CASSHRTPDMSNQPQHF
TRBD1,.,TRBV7-2,TRBJ2-5,TGTGCCAGCAGCTCAAGGGACAGGGGGATAGGAGAGACCCAGTACTTC,CASSSRDRGIGETQYF